One and the same sample provided the 30 T cell receptor beta chains below, sequenced in a study of blood T cell repertoires in COVID-19. Sequencing used immunoSEQ multiplex PCR; TCRdb keeps in-frame clones, though not all of them. Of tens of thousands of clones in the sample, about 85% were seen once. The sample was peripheral blood. All receptors come from a human donor in a cohort sampled during active COVID-19.

The chain employs TRBV7-2 and TRBJ2-3; 12 nucleotides agree with TRBD2. The CDR3 sequence is 17 residues long. Losses at the gene ends were 5 bases for V and 3 bases for J; bases not matched to a gene: 9. CDR1 and CDR2 (germline): SGHTA, FQGNSA. CDR3 nucleotides: TGTGCCAGCAGCCAAAAGGGGCTAGCGGGGGGGACAGATACGCAGTATTTT. Its protein is CASSQKGLAGGTDTQYF. The whole variable domain, filled in from reference TRBV7-2 and TRBJ2-3, reads GAGVSQSPSNKVTEKGKDVELRCDPISGHTALYWYRQSLGQGLEFLIYFQGNSAPDKSGLPSDRFSAERTGGSVSTLTIQRTQQEDSAVYLCASSQKGLAGGTDTQYFGPGTRLTVL.

This clone was seen more than once but under ten times. The chain employs TRBV27 and TRBJ2-7; 11 bases align to TRBD2. The germline gives CDR1 MNHEY, CDR2 SMNVEV (reference sequence). The CDR3 sequence is 15 residues long. V lost 3 bases and J lost 0; bases outside the gene matches: 1. This CDR3 is CASSFGTSGSYEQYF. DNA of the CDR3: TGTGCCAGCAGTTTCGGGACTAGCGGCTCCTACGAGCAGTACTTC.

Sample share makes this clone medium-sized (0.01 to 0.1%). The chain recombines TRBV24-1 with TRBJ2-5, with D possibly matching TRBD1 (5 bases). With 7 bases removed from V and 0 bases from J, the gap between germline ends came to 8 bases. CDR1 is KGHDR, CDR2 SFDVKD, per germline. The CDR3 consists of 13 residues. CDR3 sequence: CATRQVHQETQYF. The DNA for the CDR3 is TGTGCCACCAGACAGGTTCACCAAGAGACCCAGTACTTC.

The rearrangement uses TRBV5-1 and TRBJ2-1, with D possibly being TRBD2 (5 bases). Trimming cost V 2 bases and J 0 bases, with 9 bases left between them. The CDR3 consists of 15 residues. CDR1 SGHRS and CDR2 YFSETQ come from the germline V gene. Here the CDR3 reads CASSFSGSSYNEQFF. The CDR3 DNA follows: TGCGCCAGCAGCTTCTCGGGGAGCTCCTACAATGAGCAGTTCTTC.

The chain recombines TRBV29-1 with TRBJ2-7, with TRBD1 identical over 10 bases. The CDR3 runs to 14 residues. Germline assignment: CDR1 SQVTM and CDR2 ANQGSEA. J lost 6 bases, V lost 7 bases, and 12 bases had no gene match. The CDR3, as DNA: TGCAGCGCCCGAAGGGAGACAGGGGGCTCCGAGCAGTACTTC. The encoded protein is CSARRETGGSEQYF.

This rearrangement joins TRBV29-1 to TRBJ2-5, with 8 bases matching TRBD2. J lost 0 bases, V lost 0 bases, and 3 bases had no gene match. This CDR3 is 15 amino acids long. Germline V gene data show CDR1 as SQVTM and CDR2 as ANQGSEA. The CDR3 DNA reads as TGCAGCGTTGAAGAACCGCGGGGGGACCAAGAGACCCAGTACTTC. Residues: CSVEEPRGDQETQYF.

This clone has a single count. The chain has TRBV3-1 (or the pseudogene TRBV3-2) and TRBJ2-1; 8 positions agree with TRBD2. CDR3 length equals 16 residues. V lost 3 bases and J lost 7; bases outside the gene matches: 11. Germline V gene lookup returns CDR1 LGHDT and CDR2 YNNKEL (reference sequence). The CDR3 coding sequence is TGTGCCAGCAGCCACCTGGCTGCGGGGGGCCGGAATGAGCAGTTCTTC. Protein product: CASSHLAAGGRNEQFF.

V gene TRBV19 combines with J gene TRBJ2-7; possibly TRBD2 for D (5 bases). The V gene's germline CDR1 is LNHDA and CDR2 SQIVND (reference sequence). The CDR3 loop spans 15 amino acids. V was pared by 3 bases and J by 1 base, with 13 bases between. CDR3 amino acids: CASSIWAGGSYEQYF. The CDR3 DNA sequence: TGTGCCAGTAGTATCTGGGCAGGAGGTTCCTACGAGCAGTACTTC.

The J gene is TRBJ2-6, the V gene TRBV18; D call uncertain. CDR1 and CDR2 from the germline V gene are KGHSH and LQKENI. Trimming shortened V by 3 bases and J by 4 bases, and 7 bases separated the two germline ends. This CDR3 region has 14 residues. The CDR3 nucleotides are TGTGCCAGCTCACCCCTCGAGGGGGCCAACGTCCTGACTTTC. Protein sequence: CASSPLEGANVLTF.

The chain links TRBV4-2 to TRBJ2-3, with 12 bases fitting TRBD2. With V trimmed by 1 base and J by 0 bases, 2 bases remained unmatched. Looked up from germline, CDR1 is LGHNA and CDR2 is YNFKEQ. The CDR3 length is 17 residues. Written as DNA, the CDR3 is TGTGCCAGCAGCCAAGCTACTAGCGGGGGGAGCACAGATACGCAGTATTTT. Encoded protein: CASSQATSGGSTDTQYF.

This chain joins TRBV2 and TRBJ2-7; TRBD2 matches at 13 bases. Unmatched junction bases numbered 13, after V lost 11 bases and J lost 0 bases. The germline V gene has CDR1 SNHLY and CDR2 FYNNEI. CDR3 size: 17 residues. The CDR3 DNA reads as TGTGCCGCAAAGGGACTAGCGGGGACCGCGAGCTCCTACGAGCAGTACTTC. This sequence encodes CAAKGLAGTASSYEQYF.

The CDR3 bases are TGTGCCAGCAGCTTAGGGGGACAGGCCTATAATTCACCCCTCCACTTT. Protein product: CASSLGGQAYNSPLHF. V and J are TRBV7-2 and TRBJ1-6; 8 bases are shared with TRBD1. The CDR3 contains 16 residues. The trim removed 1 base at V and 2 bases at J, leaving 1 base unmatched. Germline V gene lookup returns CDR1 SGHTA and CDR2 FQGNSA.

V is TRBV3-1 (or the pseudogene TRBV3-2) and J is TRBJ2-5; 11 nucleotides line up with TRBD2. The CDR3 runs 17 residues. From germline, CDR1 is LGHDT and CDR2 YNNKEL (reference sequence). V shed 4 bases, J shed 5 bases, and the junction held 12 bases outside the gene matches. CDR3 DNA: TGTGCCAGCAGCCCTCTCCCGGGACTAGCGGCGGGGGAGACCCAGTACTTC. Amino acid sequence: CASSPLPGLAAGETQYF.

The rearrangement uses TRBV5-1 and TRBJ2-3; no definite D call. CDR3 length equals 13 residues. Per germline, CDR1 SGHRS and CDR2 YFSETQ. The germline V and J ends were trimmed by 1 base and 1 base, with 4 bases remaining between them. The CDR3 reads CASSLLGTDTQYF. The CDR3 nucleotides read TGCGCCAGCAGCTTGTTAGGCACAGATACGCAGTATTTT. Filled out from reference TRBV5-1 and TRBJ2-3, the complete variable domain reads KAGVTQTPRYLIKTRGQQVTLSCSPISGHRSVSWYQQTPGQGLQFLFEYFSETQRNKGNFPGRFSGRQFSNSRSEMNVSTLELGDSALYLCASSLLGTDTQYFGPGTRLTVL.

The sample holds a few counts of this clone. The V call is TRBV2, the J call TRBJ1-3; 7 positions agree with TRBD1. This CDR3 has 16 amino acids. The germline gives CDR1 SNHLY, CDR2 FYNNEI. J gave up 4 bases and V 5 bases, and 11 bases lay outside the gene matches. The chain's CDR3 is CASSLLQGTPGNTIYF. CDR3 DNA sequence: TGTGCCAGCAGTTTATTACAGGGGACTCCAGGAAACACCATATATTTT.

This chain links TRBV6-2 or TRBV6-3 with TRBJ2-6; TRBD1 is a possible D gene (6 bases). The germline CDR1 and CDR2 sequences are MNHEY and SVGEGT. Trimming removed 6 bases from V and 7 bases from J, with 10 bases in between. This CDR3 has 13 residues. The CDR3 bases are TGTGCCAGCAGCTTCAGGGGTGCCAACGTCCTGACTTTC. Its translation: CASSFRGANVLTF.

The V gene is TRBV28, the J gene TRBJ2-5; D might be TRBD2 (5 bases). The CDR3 length is 13 residues. V was trimmed by 3 bases and J by 4 bases, leaving 9 bases between them. CDR1 and CDR2 (germline): MDHEN, SYDVKM. The CDR3 coding sequence is TGTGCCAGCAGTTTCGGGGAGATAGAGACCCAGTACTTC. This sequence encodes CASSFGEIETQYF.

This clone was observed a single time. The V call is TRBV3-1 (or the pseudogene TRBV3-2), the J call TRBJ2-5; 7 nucleotides match TRBD2. The CDR3 runs 15 residues. Germline V CDR1 and CDR2: LGHDT, YNNKEL (reference sequence). V trimming: 0 bases; J trimming: 4 bases; junction bases outside the gene matches: 5. The CDR3 DNA follows: TGTGCCAGCAGCCAAGATGGCGGGAGAGCAGAGACCCAGTACTTC. This codes for CASSQDGGRAETQYF.

The chain couples TRBV6-6 to TRBJ2-3; TRBD2 might be the D (6 bases). The germline V gene has CDR1 MNHNY and CDR2 SVGAGI (reference sequence). This CDR3 region has 15 residues. The germline V and J ends were trimmed by 2 bases and 0 bases, with 9 bases remaining between them. In nucleotides, the CDR3 is TGTGCCAGCAGTTACGGCGGGGTTAGCACAGATACGCAGTATTTT. Its translation: CASSYGGVSTDTQYF.

This clone was recorded a few times. Here the CDR3 DNA reads TGCAGCGTTGCCAGGAGGGCTCAGAACACTGAAGCTTTCTTT. This codes for CSVARRAQNTEAFF. The chain couples TRBV29-1 to TRBJ1-1; D remains ambiguous. The germline V gene has CDR1 SQVTM and CDR2 ANQGSEA. CDR3 length: 14 amino acids. With 4 bases removed from V and 1 base from J, the gap between germline ends came to 13 bases. Using reference TRBV29-1 and TRBJ1-1 for the parts outside the CDR3, the full variable domain is SAVISQKPSRDICQRGTSLTIQCQVDSQVTMMFWYRQQPGQSLTLIATANQGSEATYESGFVIDKFPISRPNLTFSTLTVSNMSPEDSSIYLCSVARRAQNTEAFFGQGTRLTVV.

The chain employs TRBV6-5 and TRBJ2-5, with 9 bases lining up with TRBD1. Unmatched junction bases numbered 11, after V lost 4 bases and J lost 5 bases. CDR1 is MNHEY, CDR2 SVGAGI, per germline. The CDR3 is 16 residues long. CDR3 in DNA: TGTGCCAGCAGTTCCGGACAGGGGCCCCGGTCGGAGACCCAGTACTTC. Translation: CASSSGQGPRSETQYF.

The count of this clone is one. The CDR3 is CASSPWVGGYEQYF. Written as DNA, the CDR3 is TGCGCCAGCAGCCCTTGGGTAGGGGGCTACGAGCAGTACTTC. The rearrangement uses TRBV5-1 and TRBJ2-7, with D perhaps matching TRBD1 (6 bases). The germline V gene encodes CDR1 SGHRS and CDR2 YFSETQ. V lost 4 bases, J lost 3 bases, and 14 bases lay in between. The CDR3 spans 14 residues.

In this sample, this clone turned up a few times. The V gene is TRBV7-9, the J gene TRBJ2-3; D is possibly TRBD2 (5 bases). Germline values: CDR1 SEHNR, CDR2 FQNEAQ (reference sequence). Trimming left V 5 bases short and J 0 bases short, with 12 bases between. The CDR3 length is 15 residues. Here the CDR3 reads CASSPARGSTDTQYF. In DNA, the CDR3 is TGTGCCAGCAGCCCGGCGAGAGGGAGCACAGATACGCAGTATTTT.

CDR3 residues: CATSRPTGANTGELFF. The CDR3 region has the DNA TGTGCCACCAGCCGCCCGACAGGGGCGAACACCGGGGAGCTGTTTTTT. The chain recombines TRBV24-1 with TRBJ2-2; 8 bases line up with TRBD1. The CDR3 sequence is 16 residues long. The ends lost 7 bases at V and 0 bases at J; junction bases unmatched: 6. Per germline, CDR1 KGHDR and CDR2 SFDVKD.

This chain connects TRBV19 to TRBJ1-5, with a weak D call TRBD1 (5 bases). This CDR3 region has 14 residues. Looked up from germline, CDR1 is LNHDA and CDR2 is SQIVND (reference sequence). Trimming shortened V by 3 bases and J by 3 bases, and 9 bases separated the two germline ends. CDR3 bases: TGTGCCAGTAGTATTAGCAGGGTCAATCAGCCCCAGCATTTT. It codes for CASSISRVNQPQHF.

This rearrangement joins TRBV3-1 (or the pseudogene TRBV3-2) to TRBJ2-2; D is unclear. CDR1 LGHDT and CDR2 YNNKEL come from the germline V gene (reference sequence). Trimming removed 6 bases at V and 2 bases at J, with 13 bases between. CDR3 length equals 15 residues. CDR3 protein: CASRQTGSNTGELFF. In nucleotides, the CDR3 is TGTGCCAGCAGGCAAACCGGGTCCAACACCGGGGAGCTGTTTTTT.

The chain recombines TRBV6-1 with TRBJ2-3, with unresolved D. The CDR3 has 17 amino acids. Trimming took off 2 bases at V and 0 bases at J, with 15 bases between the two ends. Germline values: CDR1 MNHNS, CDR2 SASEGT. CDR3 region: CASSERPTGTSTDTQYF. The CDR3 DNA reads as TGTGCCAGCAGTGAACGGCCGACGGGTACTAGCACAGATACGCAGTATTTT.

The V and J genes are TRBV5-4 and TRBJ2-2; 10 bases are shared with TRBD2. Germline assignment: CDR1 SGHNT and CDR2 YYREEE (reference sequence). With V trimmed by 3 bases and J by 5 bases, 4 bases remained unmatched. The CDR3 is 15 residues long. This chain's CDR3 is CASSSGTSVTGELFF. Written as DNA, the CDR3 is TGTGCCAGCAGCTCCGGGACTAGCGTGACCGGGGAGCTGTTTTTT. Full variable domain (outside the CDR3, taken from reference TRBV5-4 and TRBJ2-2): ETGVTQSPTHLIKTRGQQVTLRCSSQSGHNTVSWYQQALGQGPQFIFQYYREEENGRGNFPPRFSGLQFPNYSSELNVNALELDDSALYLCASSSGTSVTGELFFGEGSRLTVL.

V is TRBV6-2 or TRBV6-3 and J is TRBJ1-4; 9 bases align to TRBD1. This CDR3 contains 17 residues. Germline V gives CDR1 MNHEY, CDR2 SVGEGT. Trimming cost V 5 bases and J 4 bases; bases outside gene matches: 11. Here the CDR3 reads CASSPRRTGVNNEKLFF. DNA of the CDR3: TGTGCCAGCAGTCCCCGGAGGACAGGGGTAAATAATGAAAAACTGTTTTTT.

The chain has TRBV3-1 (or the pseudogene TRBV3-2) and TRBJ1-3; 7 bases are shared with TRBD1. The CDR3 has 18 amino acids. V lost 2 bases and J lost 0; bases outside the gene matches: 10. Germline CDR1 is LGHDT and CDR2 is YNNKEL (reference sequence). The CDR3 region has the DNA TGTGCCAGCAGCCAATGGGGAGGTGGACAGGTCTCTGGAAACACCATATATTTT. This translates into CASSQWGGGQVSGNTIYF.